The next 17 T cell receptor beta chains were all read from a single sample in a study of blood T cell repertoires in COVID-19. Sequenced by immunoSEQ multiplex PCR; TCRdb stores in-frame clones only, minus some. Among 340,000 or so clones listed, 70% to 90% were seen once. The sample taken for sequencing was PBMCs or T cells enriched from blood (not recorded which). The receptors here all came from a middle-aged woman with acute COVID-19.

The genes are TRBV18 and TRBJ2-7; 7 nucleotides agree with TRBD1. CDR3 length: 14 amino acids. J was trimmed by 2 bases and V by 6 bases; bases with no gene match: 7. Germline V lookup: CDR1 KGHSH, CDR2 LQKENI. CDR3 protein: CASSGTDVTYEQYF. The CDR3 nucleotides read TGTGCCAGCTCCGGGACAGACGTCACCTACGAGCAGTACTTC.

This rearrangement joins TRBV27 to TRBJ2-4; tentatively, D is TRBD2 (5 bases). Germline loops: CDR1 MNHEY, CDR2 SMNVEV (reference sequence). The CDR3 totals 16 residues. The V and J ends lost 5 bases and 0 bases respectively, with 14 bases between them. In DNA form, the CDR3 reads TGTGCCAGCAGTCTTCTAGGAGGCCTAGCCAAAAACATTCAGTACTTC. This encodes CASSLLGGLAKNIQYF.

This chain uses TRBV4-3 with TRBJ1-1; D ambiguous. The CDR3 sequence is 15 residues long. V was trimmed by 3 bases and J by 3 bases, leaving 14 bases between them. Germline-derived CDR1 and CDR2 are LGHNA and YSLEER. DNA for the CDR3: TGCGCCAGCAGCCAGGCCCCGGGAGCCCACACTGAAGCTTTCTTT. Translated: CASSQAPGAHTEAFF.

The CDR3 loop is CASSHGTDQETQYF. CDR3 nucleotides: TGCGCCAGCAGCCACGGGACAGACCAAGAGACCCAGTACTTC. This chain connects TRBV4-3 to TRBJ2-5; 7 nucleotides match TRBD1. The trim removed 3 bases at V and 0 bases at J, leaving 1 base unmatched. This CDR3 is built from 14 residues. The germline V gene has CDR1 LGHNA and CDR2 YSLEER.

The chain recombines TRBV2 with TRBJ2-7; the D gene is possibly TRBD1 (7 bases). The CDR3 has 17 amino acids. V was clipped by 6 bases and J by 4 bases, with 25 bases between them. Germline V CDR1 and CDR2: SNHLY, FYNNEI. CDR3 region: CASSGRKAGGGSYEQYF. In nucleotides, the CDR3 is TGTGCCAGCAGCGGTAGAAAGGCAGGGGGAGGATCGTACGAGCAGTACTTC.

The rearrangement uses TRBV6-5 and TRBJ1-4; unclear D gene. The ends were cut back, 6 bases at V and 7 bases at J, with 15 bases in the middle. This CDR3 spans 14 amino acids. CDR1 MNHEY and CDR2 SVGAGI come from the germline V gene. The DNA of the CDR3 is TGTGCCAGCAGCCCCCAAACAGTGCCTGAAAAACTGTTTTTT. Translating it yields CASSPQTVPEKLFF.

The chain is built from TRBV9 and TRBJ1-6; D might be TRBD1 (6 bases). The germline V gene encodes CDR1 SGDLS and CDR2 YYNGEE. V gave up 8 bases and J gave up 9 bases, with 15 bases separating them. The CDR3 has 13 residues. CDR3: CASAQGSGSPLHF. The CDR3 DNA sequence: TGTGCCAGTGCTCAGGGGTCCGGTTCACCCCTCCACTTT.

The V gene is TRBV15, the J gene TRBJ1-2; D perhaps matches TRBD1 (6 bases). Trimming cost V 0 bases and J 4 bases, with 12 bases left between them. Germline values: CDR1 LNHNV, CDR2 YYDKDF (reference sequence). The CDR3 is 15 amino acids. CDR3 DNA sequence: TGTGCCACCAGCAGAGAAAACAGGGTCACCTATGGCTACACCTTC. Protein: CATSRENRVTYGYTF.

The chain combines TRBV4-2 with TRBJ2-2; D ambiguous. CDR1 and CDR2 (germline): LGHNA, YNFKEQ. The germline V and J ends were trimmed by 4 bases and 10 bases, with 13 bases remaining between them. This CDR3 is 13 amino acids long. DNA of the CDR3: TGTGCCAGCAGCCTAGGTAGTGGGCAGGAGCTGTTTTTT. This gives the protein CASSLGSGQELFF.

The rearrangement uses TRBV7-2 and TRBJ1-1; D is possibly TRBD1 (6 bases). V lost 4 bases, J lost 0 bases, and 21 bases lay in between. CDR1 and CDR2 (germline): SGHTA, FQGNSA. The CDR3 sequence is 18 residues long. CDR3 sequence: CASSYGRGAGGMNTEAFF. DNA for the CDR3: TGTGCCAGCAGCTACGGACGGGGGGCCGGAGGAATGAACACTGAAGCTTTCTTT.

The gene calls are TRBV18 and TRBJ1-1; 7 nucleotides match TRBD1. Germline loops: CDR1 KGHSH, CDR2 LQKENI. The V and J ends lost 1 base and 4 bases, in that order; junction bases with no gene match: 3. The CDR3 spans 14 residues. As DNA, the CDR3 is TGTGCCAGCTCACCACGCCGGGACAGCACTGAAGCTTTCTTT. Its translation is CASSPRRDSTEAFF.

This chain uses TRBV7-2 with TRBJ2-5, with a tentative D call TRBD1 (6 bases). V was clipped by 4 bases and J by 3 bases, with 12 bases between them. This CDR3 has 14 amino acids. CDR1 and CDR2 from the germline V gene are SGHTA and FQGNSA. CDR3 in amino acids: CASSSQGGEETQYF. Here the CDR3 DNA reads TGTGCCAGCAGCTCCCAAGGGGGAGAAGAGACCCAGTACTTC.

The chain combines TRBV28 with TRBJ1-2; the match to TRBD1 covers 7 bases. CDR3 length: 15 residues. V shed 8 bases and J 2 bases; nucleotides not matched to a gene: 11. Germline lookup yields CDR1 MDHEN and CDR2 SYDVKM. The CDR3 here is CASRRTQDRNYGYTF. The CDR3 bases are TGTGCCAGCCGTAGAACCCAGGACAGGAACTATGGCTACACCTTC.

The table lists this clone with a count of one. The chain is built from TRBV18 and TRBJ1-4, with D hard to call. This CDR3 contains 13 residues. The germline V and J ends were trimmed by 2 bases and 6 bases, with 7 bases remaining between them. Germline-derived CDR1 and CDR2 are KGHSH and LQKENI. Here the CDR3 reads CASSPFSDEKLFF. CDR3 sequence (DNA): TGTGCCAGCTCACCATTTTCAGATGAAAAACTGTTTTTT.

The rearrangement joins TRBV6-2 or TRBV6-3 to TRBJ2-7; 7 bases are a match to TRBD2. The V gene end was trimmed by 2 bases and the J gene end by 6 bases; junction bases not matched to a gene: 7. Germline values: CDR1 MNHEY, CDR2 SVGEGT. The CDR3 extends over 14 amino acids. The CDR3 loop reads CASSYGAGGGEQYF. DNA of the CDR3: TGTGCCAGCAGTTACGGGGCAGGCGGGGGCGAGCAGTACTTC.

A few counts support this clone. This rearrangement joins TRBV6-5 to TRBJ1-5; D gene ambiguous. This CDR3 is built from 13 residues. Per germline, CDR1 MNHEY and CDR2 SVGAGI. The V end was cut by 6 bases, the J end by 7 bases, with 13 bases between. The CDR3 loop reads CASSNLMRQPQHF. Written as DNA, the CDR3 is TGTGCCAGCAGCAACCTAATGAGACAGCCCCAGCATTTT.

V and J are TRBV27 and TRBJ2-2; 9 bases map to TRBD1. CDR1 MNHEY and CDR2 SMNVEV come from the germline V gene (reference sequence). The CDR3 contains 14 residues. Trimming cost V 5 bases and J 6 bases; bases outside gene matches: 4. The CDR3 bases are TGTGCCAGCAGTCCAGACAGGGGGGCCGGGGAGCTGTTTTTT. Translation: CASSPDRGAGELFF.